The clone carrying this TCR beta chain was recorded at least ten times. Its antigen remains unidentified. The study built unsorted libraries from 2 million PBMCs kept at -80 C. The authors produced cDNA by 5'RACE using 10-nucleotide random UMIs. Using its own MiXCR run on the 5' RACE reads, TCRdb lists one record per CDR3 protein. The table has just under 45,000 distinct CDR3 sequences, approximately 12% seen once; the top ten hold around 1.3%. These data come from a study of neurological immune-mediated disorders. Study results and caveats: HTLV-1-associated myelopathy had the most TCR clonal expansion, and multiple sclerosis had the least, less than healthy controls.

With 4 bases removed from V and 4 bases from J, the gap between germline ends came to 9 bases. Germline CDR1 is SGHRS and CDR2 is YFSETQ. The CDR3 has 12 residues. The chain joins TRBV5-1 to TRBJ2-7; D remains unclear. This sequence originates from a female donor in good health. Sequencing input: PBMCs. DNA of the CDR3: TGCGCCAGCAGCGCGGACCAATACGAGCAGTACTTC. Its translation: CASSADQYEQYF.